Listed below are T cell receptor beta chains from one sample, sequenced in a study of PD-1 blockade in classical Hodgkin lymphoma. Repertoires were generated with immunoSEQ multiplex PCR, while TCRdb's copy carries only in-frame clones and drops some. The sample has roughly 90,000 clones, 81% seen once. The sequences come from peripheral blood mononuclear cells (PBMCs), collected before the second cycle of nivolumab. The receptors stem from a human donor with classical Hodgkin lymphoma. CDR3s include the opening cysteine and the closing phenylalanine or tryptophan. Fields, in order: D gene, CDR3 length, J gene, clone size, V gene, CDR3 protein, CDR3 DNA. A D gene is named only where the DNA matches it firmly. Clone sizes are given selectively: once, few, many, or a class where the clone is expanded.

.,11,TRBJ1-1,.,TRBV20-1,CSARSGVEAFF,TGCAGTGCTAGATCCGGGGTTGAAGCTTTCTTT
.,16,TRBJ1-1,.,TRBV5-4,CASSRDPGGMNTEAFF,TGTGCCAGCAGCCGGGACCCGGGCGGCATGAACACTGAAGCTTTCTTT
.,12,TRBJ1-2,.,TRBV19,CASSPTPGGYTF,TGTGCCAGTAGTCCGACTCCGGGCGGCTACACCTTC
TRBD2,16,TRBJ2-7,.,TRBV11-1,CASSSRAGGPNYEQYF,TGTGCCAGCAGCTCCCGGGCGGGGGGCCCAAATTACGAGCAGTACTTC
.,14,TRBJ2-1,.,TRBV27,CASRGSGLPLFEFF,TGTGCCAGCAGGGGATCGGGACTCCCCCTATTTGAGTTCTTC
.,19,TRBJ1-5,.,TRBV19,CASSTPTGTDGYSNQPQHF,TGTGCCAGTAGTACGCCCACCGGGACGGACGGTTATAGCAATCAGCCCCAGCATTTT
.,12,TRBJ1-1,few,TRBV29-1,CSVSGMNTEAFF,TGCAGCGTTTCGGGTATGAACACTGAAGCTTTCTTT
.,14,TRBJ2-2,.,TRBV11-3,CASSIGPNTGELFF,TGTGCCAGCAGCATTGGACCGAACACCGGGGAGCTGTTTTTT
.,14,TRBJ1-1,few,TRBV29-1,CSGLKRDSNTEAFF,TGCAGCGGGCTAAAACGGGATTCGAACACTGAAGCTTTCTTT
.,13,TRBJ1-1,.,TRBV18,CASSPSEGIEAFF,TGTGCCAGCTCACCATCTGAAGGTATCGAAGCTTTCTTT
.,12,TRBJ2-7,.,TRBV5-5,CASSLGLYEQYF,TGTGCCAGCAGCTTGGGACTCTACGAGCAGTACTTC
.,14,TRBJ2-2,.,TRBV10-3,CAISEFGGPGELFF,TGTGCCATCAGTGAGTTTGGGGGCCCCGGGGAGCTGTTTTTT
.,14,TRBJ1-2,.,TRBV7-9,CASSLEPGSYGYTF,TGTGCCAGCAGCTTAGAGCCAGGATCCTATGGCTACACCTTC
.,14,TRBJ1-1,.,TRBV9,CASSGTTDRSEAFF,TGTGCCAGCAGCGGAACCACTGACAGGTCTGAAGCTTTCTTT
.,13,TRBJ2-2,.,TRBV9,CASSVARTGELFF,TGTGCCAGCAGCGTAGCCAGGACCGGGGAGCTGTTTTTT
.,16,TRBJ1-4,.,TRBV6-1,CASSELHGSVGEKLFF,TGTGCCAGCAGTGAACTCCACGGATCGGTAGGGGAAAAACTGTTTTTT
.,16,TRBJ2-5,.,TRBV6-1,CASSESDSTYQETQYF,TGTGCCAGCAGTGAAAGTGACAGTACTTACCAAGAGACCCAGTACTTC
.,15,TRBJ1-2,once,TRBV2,CASSEYRADYEGYTF,TGTGCCAGCAGTGAGTACAGAGCCGACTATGAGGGCTACACCTTC
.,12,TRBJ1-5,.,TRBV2,CASSVGGQPQHF,TGTGCCAGCAGTGTCGGGGGGCAGCCCCAGCATTTT
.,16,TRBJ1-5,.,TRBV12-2,CASRCRPTGTYQPQHF,TGTGCAAGTCGCTGCCGACCGACAGGGACTTATCAGCCCCAGCATTTT
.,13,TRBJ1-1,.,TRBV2,CASNLQGNTEAFF,TGTGCCAGCAATCTACAGGGTAACACTGAAGCTTTCTTT
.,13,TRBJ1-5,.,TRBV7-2,CASSLADNQPQHF,TGTGCCAGCAGCTTAGCGGACAATCAGCCCCAGCATTTT
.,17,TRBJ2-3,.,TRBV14,CASSQDRLGFRRDTQYF,TGTGCCAGCAGCCAAGATCGTCTCGGCTTTAGGAGAGATACGCAGTATTTT
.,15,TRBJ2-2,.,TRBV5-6,CASSLFVGLAGELFF,TGTGCCAGCAGCTTGTTTGTGGGTTTGGCCGGGGAGCTGTTTTTT
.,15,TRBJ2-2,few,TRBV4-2,CASSPQGAETGELFF,TGTGCCAGCAGCCCCCAAGGGGCCGAAACCGGGGAGCTGTTTTTT
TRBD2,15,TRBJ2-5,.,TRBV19,CASSIARGIAETQYF,TGTGCCAGTAGTATAGCGCGGGGGATCGCGGAGACCCAGTACTTC
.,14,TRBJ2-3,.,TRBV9,CASSVAGFPDTQYF,TGTGCCAGCAGCGTAGCGGGATTTCCAGATACGCAGTATTTT
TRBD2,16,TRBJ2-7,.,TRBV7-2,CASSSQGPSGRREQYF,TGTGCCAGCAGCTCCCAGGGGCCTAGCGGGAGAAGGGAGCAGTACTTC
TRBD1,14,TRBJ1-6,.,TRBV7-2,CASSLWDSRSPLHF,TGTGCCAGCAGCTTATGGGACAGTAGATCACCCCTCCACTTT
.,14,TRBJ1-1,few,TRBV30,CAWGSDRQYTEAFF,TGTGCCTGGGGATCGGACAGACAATACACTGAAGCTTTCTTT
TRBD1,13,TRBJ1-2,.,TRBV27,CASRPQGAQGYTF,TGTGCCAGCAGACCACAGGGGGCACAAGGCTACACCTTC
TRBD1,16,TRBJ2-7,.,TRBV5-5,CASSLRDRGDLYEQYF,TGTGCCAGCAGCTTGCGGGACAGGGGAGACCTCTACGAGCAGTACTTC
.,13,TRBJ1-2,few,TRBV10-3,CAISDSGEFGYTF,TGTGCCATCAGTGATTCGGGTGAATTTGGCTACACCTTC
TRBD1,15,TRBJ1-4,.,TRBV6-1,CASRLNQGVYEKLFF,TGTGCCAGCAGATTAAATCAGGGGGTTTATGAAAAACTGTTTTTT
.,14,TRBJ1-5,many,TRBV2,CASSDQGGNQPQHF,TGTGCCAGCAGTGACCAGGGCGGCAATCAGCCCCAGCATTTT
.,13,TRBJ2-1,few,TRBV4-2,CASSQGYMDEQFF,TGTGCCAGCAGCCAAGGCTACATGGATGAGCAGTTCTTC
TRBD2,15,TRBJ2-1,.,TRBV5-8,CASSSGLASYNEQFF,TGTGCCAGCAGCTCTGGACTAGCGTCCTACAATGAGCAGTTCTTC
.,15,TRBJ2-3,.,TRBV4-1,CASSQDPGSADTQYF,TGCGCCAGCAGCCAAGATCCCGGGAGTGCAGATACGCAGTATTTT
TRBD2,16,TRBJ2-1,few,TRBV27,CASSFLRLAGGPEQFF,TGTGCCAGCAGTTTCCTTCGACTAGCGGGAGGGCCTGAGCAGTTCTTC
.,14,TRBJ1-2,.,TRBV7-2,CASSLARAGYGYTF,TGTGCCAGCAGCTTAGCCAGAGCGGGGTATGGCTACACCTTC
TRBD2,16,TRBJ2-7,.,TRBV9,CASSVGVAGGPHEQYF,TGTGCCAGCAGCGTAGGGGTAGCGGGAGGGCCCCACGAGCAGTACTTC
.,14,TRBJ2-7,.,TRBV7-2,CASSLAGRGYEQYF,TGTGCCAGCAGCTTAGCAGGTCGTGGTTACGAGCAGTACTTC
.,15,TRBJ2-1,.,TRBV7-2,CASSPSVSSYNEQFF,TGTGCCAGCAGCCCTAGCGTGTCCTCCTACAATGAGCAGTTCTTC
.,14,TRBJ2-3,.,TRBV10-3,CAISESTALDTQYF,TGTGCCATCAGTGAGTCGACTGCCCTAGATACGCAGTATTTT
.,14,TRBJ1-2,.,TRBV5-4,CASSLSRQNYGYTF,TGTGCCAGCAGCTTGTCTCGGCAGAACTATGGCTACACCTTC
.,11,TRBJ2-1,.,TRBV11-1,CASSRTREQFF,TGTGCCAGCAGCCGGACCAGGGAGCAGTTCTTC
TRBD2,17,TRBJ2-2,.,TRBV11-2,CASSFLTSGTATGELFF,TGTGCCAGCAGCTTCCTTACTAGCGGGACGGCCACCGGGGAGCTGTTTTTT
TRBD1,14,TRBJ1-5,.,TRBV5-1,CASSLDRGDQPQHF,TGCGCCAGCAGCTTGGACAGGGGAGATCAGCCCCAGCATTTT
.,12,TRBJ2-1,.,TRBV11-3,CASSSGRGEQFF,TGTGCCAGCAGTTCTGGGAGGGGGGAGCAGTTCTTC